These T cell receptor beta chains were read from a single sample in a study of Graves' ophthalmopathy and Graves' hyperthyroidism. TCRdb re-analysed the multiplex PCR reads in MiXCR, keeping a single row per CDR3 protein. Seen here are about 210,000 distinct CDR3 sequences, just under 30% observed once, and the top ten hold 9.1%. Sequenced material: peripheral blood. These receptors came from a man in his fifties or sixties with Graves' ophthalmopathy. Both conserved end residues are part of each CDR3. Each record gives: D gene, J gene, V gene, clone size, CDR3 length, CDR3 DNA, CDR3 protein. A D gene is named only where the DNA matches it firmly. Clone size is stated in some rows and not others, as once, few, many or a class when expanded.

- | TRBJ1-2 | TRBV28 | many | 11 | TGTGCCAGCAGTTTAGGAGCTGGCTACACCTTC | CASSLGAGYTF
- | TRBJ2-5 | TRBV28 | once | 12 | TGTGCCAGCAAGGCTAGACAAGAGACCCAGTACTTC | CASKARQETQYF
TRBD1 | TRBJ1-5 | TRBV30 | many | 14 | TGTGCCTGGAGTGTACGAGGGGGCACAAGGCCCCAGCATTTT | CAWSVRGGTRPQHF
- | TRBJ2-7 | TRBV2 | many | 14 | TGTGCCAGCAGTGGACCAGCCCGGGGGGCCGAGCAGTACTTC | CASSGPARGAEQYF
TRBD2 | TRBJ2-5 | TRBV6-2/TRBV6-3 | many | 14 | TGTGCCAGCACATCTAGCGGGAGACCAGAGACCCAGTACTTC | CASTSSGRPETQYF
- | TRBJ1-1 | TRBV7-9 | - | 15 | TGTGCCAGCAGCTTAGCATACACAAGGAACACTGAAGCTTTCTTT | CASSLAYTRNTEAFF
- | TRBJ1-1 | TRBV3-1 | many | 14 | TGTGCCAGCAGCCCTGCCGCCATGAACACTGAAGCTTTCTTT | CASSPAAMNTEAFF
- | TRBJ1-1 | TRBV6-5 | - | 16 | TGTGCCAGCAGTCACGACTCTGACCGTCTGAACACTGAAGCTTTCTTT | CASSHDSDRLNTEAFF
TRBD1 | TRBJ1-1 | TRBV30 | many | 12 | TGTGCCTGGAGTCAACAGGGGACGGAAGCTTTCTTT | CAWSQQGTEAFF
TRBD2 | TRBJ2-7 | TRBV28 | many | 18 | TGTGCCAGCAGTTTTAGGGTTGGGGGACTAACCTGGAACTACGAGCAGTACTTC | CASSFRVGGLTWNYEQYF
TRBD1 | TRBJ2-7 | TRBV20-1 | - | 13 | TGCAGCGCCATAGACAGGGAACCCTACGAGCAGTACTTC | CSAIDREPYEQYF
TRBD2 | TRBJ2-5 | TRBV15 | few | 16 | TGTGCCACCAGCAGGTCCAGCGGGGGGGCCGGGGAGACCCAGTACTTC | CATSRSSGGAGETQYF
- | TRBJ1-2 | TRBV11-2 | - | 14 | TGTGCCAGCAGCTTACAGGGGCAGAGCTATGGCTACACCTTC | CASSLQGQSYGYTF
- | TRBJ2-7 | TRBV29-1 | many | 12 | TGCAGCGTGGAGGGGATGGCCTACGAGCAGTACTTC | CSVEGMAYEQYF